This is a list of T cell receptor beta chains from one sample in a study of Graves' ophthalmopathy and Graves' hyperthyroidism. TCRdb re-analysed the multiplex PCR reads in MiXCR, keeping a single row per CDR3 protein. This sample has 200,000 to 300,000 distinct CDR3 sequences, with around 42% found just once. Input material: peripheral blood. The receptors shown here come from an adult man with Graves' ophthalmopathy. Both conserved end residues are part of each CDR3. Fields, in order: J gene, V gene, D gene, clone size, CDR3 DNA, CDR3 protein. A D gene is named only where the DNA matches it firmly. Some rows mark clone size as missing; the rest say once, few, many or name a class of expanded clone.

>TRBJ2-7|TRBV24-1|.|.
TGTGCCACCAGTGCATCAGGGAGCAGCCCCTACGAGCAGTACTTC
CATSASGSSPYEQYF
>TRBJ2-2|TRBV9|.|.
TGTGCCAGCAGCGCAGGGTGGGCCGGGGAGCTGTTTTTT
CASSAGWAGELFF
>TRBJ1-1|TRBV24-1|.|.
TGTGCCACCAGTGATTCAGGGATGAACACTGAAGCTTTCTTT
CATSDSGMNTEAFF
>TRBJ1-1|TRBV7-9|.|many
TGTGCCAGCACCAGGGTAGGAACTGAAGCTTTCTTT
CASTRVGTEAFF
>TRBJ1-2|TRBV19|.|few
TGTGCCAGTAGTAAGGGGGGCCAAAGCGGTGGCTACACCTTC
CASSKGGQSGGYTF
>TRBJ1-5|TRBV2|.|few
TGTGCCAGCAGCCGTGTAAGGGGCAATCAGCCCCAGCATTTT
CASSRVRGNQPQHF
>TRBJ1-5|TRBV20-1|TRBD1|.
TGCAGTGCTCCGGGACAGGGGGCCAGGTCGAATCAGCCCCAGCATTTT
CSAPGQGARSNQPQHF
>TRBJ2-2|TRBV25-1|TRBD1|many
TGTGCCAGCAGTCGACAGGGGAGGAACACCGGGGAGCTGTTTTTT
CASSRQGRNTGELFF
>TRBJ2-5|TRBV7-2|.|few
TGTGCCAGCAGCTTGAGGGAGTCGTACCAAGAGACCCAGTACTTC
CASSLRESYQETQYF
>TRBJ1-4|TRBV25-1|TRBD1|.
TGTGCCAGCAGTGAGGGACAGGGGGCAACTGGTAATGAAAAACTGTTTTTT
CASSEGQGATGNEKLFF
>TRBJ2-7|TRBV20-1|.|.
TGCAGTGCTAGAGGAGCTAGCGGTACTGGGGGCTTCGAGCAGTACTTC
CSARGASGTGGFEQYF
>TRBJ2-4|TRBV29-1|.|.
TGCAGCGTTGAAGAGGGATCAAGGAACATTCAGTACTTC
CSVEEGSRNIQYF
>TRBJ1-6|TRBV5-1|TRBD1|.
TGCGCCAGCAGCTCGACCGGGACAGGGGTTTCACCCCTCCACTTT
CASSSTGTGVSPLHF
>TRBJ2-2|TRBV10-3|TRBD2|.
TGTGCCATCAAAGGTTCTACTAGCGGGGACACCGGGGAGCTGTTTTTT
CAIKGSTSGDTGELFF
>TRBJ2-7|TRBV19|.|.
TGTGCCAGTAGTACCTTCCCGGACACTGATTCCTACGAGCAGTACTTC
CASSTFPDTDSYEQYF
>TRBJ1-5|TRBV19|.|.
TGTGCCAGTACTGGCCGGAGCAATCAGCCCCAGCATTTT
CASTGRSNQPQHF
>TRBJ1-2|TRBV6-5|TRBD1|.
TGTGCCAGCAGCCTTCTTGGGACAGGGGTATCGGATGGCTACACCTTC
CASSLLGTGVSDGYTF
>TRBJ1-2|TRBV30|.|.
TGTGCCTGGAGTGTACAAGGGTTTGGCTACACCTTC
CAWSVQGFGYTF
>TRBJ1-5|TRBV6-6|TRBD1|.
TGTGCCAGCAGGGAGACAGGGGGCCAGCCCCAGCATTTT
CASRETGGQPQHF
>TRBJ2-5|TRBV7-2|.|few
TGTGCCAGCAGCAGAGGCAGCCAAGAGACCCAGTACTTC
CASSRGSQETQYF
>TRBJ1-1|TRBV2|TRBD1|.
TGTGCCAGCAGTGGGGGACAGGTGAACACTGAAGCTTTCTTT
CASSGGQVNTEAFF
>TRBJ1-2|TRBV12-3/TRBV12-4|.|.
TGTGCCAGCAGTTCTATCAGATTCGGCTATGGCTACACCTTC
CASSSIRFGYGYTF
>TRBJ1-2|TRBV2|TRBD1|many
TGTGCCAGCAGTGTATCAGGACAGGGGCTTAACTATGGCTACACCTTC
CASSVSGQGLNYGYTF
>TRBJ1-4|TRBV9|.|.
TGCGCCAGCAGCCGGTATGCAACTAATGAAAAACTGTTTTTT
CASSRYATNEKLFF
>TRBJ2-5|TRBV6-5|TRBD2|once
TGTGCCAGCAGTTACCTTAGCGGGGGGGACCAAGAGACCCAGTACTTC
CASSYLSGGDQETQYF
>TRBJ1-1|TRBV4-1|.|.
TGCGCCAGCAGTCCAACTGGGACCTACACTGAAGCTTTCTTT
CASSPTGTYTEAFF
>TRBJ1-6|TRBV10-3|.|many
TGTGCCATCAGTGAAGCGACGGTGGATTCACCCCTCCACTTT
CAISEATVDSPLHF
>TRBJ1-4|TRBV2|TRBD1|.
TGTGCCAGCAGTTGGGACAGGGTGAACACTGAAAAACTGTTTTTT
CASSWDRVNTEKLFF
>TRBJ2-5|TRBV6-5|.|.
TGTGCCAGCAGTAAGGGGGAGTACCAAGAGACCCAGTACTTC
CASSKGEYQETQYF
>TRBJ1-2|TRBV7-3|TRBD1|.
TGTGCCAGCAGCCATGGACAGGAAGACAACTATGGCTACACCTTC
CASSHGQEDNYGYTF
>TRBJ1-2|TRBV2|TRBD1|.
TGTGCCAGCAGAAGACAGGGGGCGGGTGGCTACACCTTC
CASRRQGAGGYTF
>TRBJ2-2|TRBV10-3|TRBD1|.
TGTGCCAGCAGTTTAAGGGGGCTTGACACCGGGGAGCTGTTTTTT
CASSLRGLDTGELFF
>TRBJ1-5|TRBV6-6|TRBD1|.
TGTGCCAGCGGAGGGGGCTCGGGCAATCAGCCCCAGCATTTT
CASGGGSGNQPQHF
>TRBJ1-1|TRBV7-6|.|.
TGTGCCAGCAAGACGGACACTGAAGCTTTCTTT
CASKTDTEAFF
>TRBJ1-5|TRBV12-3/TRBV12-4|TRBD1|.
TGTGCCAGCAGTTTAGCCTCAGGGGGGACAGGGGTTCGCCAGCCCCAGCATTTT
CASSLASGGTGVRQPQHF
>TRBJ2-7|TRBV3-1|.|.
TGTGCCAGCAGCCAAGAGGGGAGGGGGGTGAGCTCCTACGAGCAGTACTTC
CASSQEGRGVSSYEQYF
>TRBJ2-7|TRBV19|.|few
TGTGCCAGTAGTATAAGCGCAGGGATCGACGAGCAGTACTTC
CASSISAGIDEQYF
>TRBJ1-3|TRBV7-2|.|few
TGTGCCAGCAGCTTAGAGTCTAACACCATATATTTT
CASSLESNTIYF
>TRBJ2-5|TRBV4-2|TRBD2|.
TGTGCCAGCAGCCAGGGACGGGGGGGAGAGACCCAGTACTTC
CASSQGRGGETQYF
>TRBJ2-3|TRBV25-1|.|few
TGTGCCAGCAGTGTGAGGGCGTCAGATACGCAGTATTTT
CASSVRASDTQYF
>TRBJ1-3|TRBV12-3/TRBV12-4|TRBD1|few
TGTGCCAGCAGTTTGTTGACAGGGGCTGGAAACACCATATATTTT
CASSLLTGAGNTIYF
>TRBJ2-2|TRBV6-2/TRBV6-3|TRBD2|.
TGTGCCAGCAGTGTGGTAGCGGGAGGATCCGGGGAGCTGTTTTTT
CASSVVAGGSGELFF
>TRBJ2-7|TRBV10-3|.|.
TGTGCCATCAGTGCCACCTACGAGCAGTACTTC
CAISATYEQYF
>TRBJ1-3|TRBV12-3/TRBV12-4|.|many
TGTGCCAGCAGTTTGGCCAGCGGAAACACCATATATTTT
CASSLASGNTIYF
>TRBJ2-7|TRBV5-1|.|many
TGTGCCAGCAGTTTCGGGTACGAGCAGTACTTC
CASSFGYEQYF